The 26 T cell receptor beta chains listed next were all sequenced from one sample in a study of a mutant IDH1 vaccine in newly diagnosed glioma. The time point is: week 47, end of study. All doses held 300 ug of mutant IDH1 20-mer peptide, with topical imiquimod. For these TCRs, the target antigens are not known. Assay used: immunoSEQ multiplex PCR; TCRdb lists only in-frame clones, some missing. The repertoire includes around 30,000 clones, approximately 89% of them detected once, and 2% to 2.5% sits in the top ten. The sample here was PBMCs, taken from a glioma patient whose treatment included an IDH1 peptide vaccine. The receptor set was obtained from a man in his forties or fifties with glioma.

V gene TRBV11-2 combines with J gene TRBJ1-2; 9 bases are a match to TRBD1. V dropped 0 bases and J dropped 4; count of bases not matched to a gene: 3. The CDR3 length is 15 residues. CDR1 and CDR2 from the germline V gene are SGHAT and FQNNGV. CDR3 region: CASSLDRDRVYGYTF. DNA for the CDR3: TGTGCCAGCAGCTTAGACCGGGACAGGGTCTATGGCTACACCTTC.

J is TRBJ1-1 and V is TRBV29-1, with D possibly TRBD1 on 5 matching bases. Trimming shortened V by 5 bases and J by 4 bases, and 17 bases separated the two germline ends. CDR1 SQVTM and CDR2 ANQGSEA come from the germline V gene. The CDR3 extends over 14 amino acids. CDR3 nucleotide sequence: TGCAGCGTTAGATTTTGGGGGGGATCCACTGAAGCTTTCTTT. This encodes CSVRFWGGSTEAFF.

The V and J genes are TRBV5-6 and TRBJ2-3; no reliable D call. This CDR3 comprises 14 residues. Germline CDR1 reads SGHDT; CDR2 reads YYEEEE. V was trimmed by 4 bases and J by 4 bases, leaving 13 bases between them. DNA of the CDR3: TGTGCCAGCAGCCCGACTCTGTGGGCAGATACGCAGTATTTT. Its protein product is CASSPTLWADTQYF.

The genes are TRBV6-1 and TRBJ1-1, with TRBD1 identical over 9 bases. CDR1 MNHNS and CDR2 SASEGT come from the germline V gene. The CDR3 spans 13 residues. The J segment lost 5 bases and the V segment lost 10 bases, leaving 8 bases of the junction unmatched. This CDR3 reads CATRQGGETEAFF. The CDR3 nucleotides are TGTGCCACCAGACAGGGGGGTGAGACTGAAGCTTTCTTT.

The chain is built from TRBV9 and TRBJ2-7; D is possibly TRBD1 or TRBD2 (5 bases each). CDR1 and CDR2 from the germline V gene are SGDLS and YYNGEE. The CDR3 sequence is 15 residues long. The ends were cut back, 4 bases at V and 7 bases at J, with 21 bases in the middle. The CDR3 DNA is TGTGCCAGCAGCCCCCGATGGGGGTACCTTGAGGAGCAGTACTTC. Amino acids: CASSPRWGYLEEQYF.

CDR3: CASSQVKGDGDYGYTF. The CDR3, as DNA: TGTGCCAGCAGCCAAGTCAAGGGGGACGGAGACTATGGCTACACCTTC. This chain uses TRBV4-2 with TRBJ1-2, with TRBD1 as a possible D gene (6 bases). CDR1 and CDR2 from the germline V gene are LGHNA and YNFKEQ. The CDR3 spans 16 residues. Trimming took off 1 base at V and 3 bases at J, with 15 bases between the two ends.

The V and J genes are TRBV2 and TRBJ1-2; 8 nucleotides agree with TRBD1. After removal of 3 bases from V and 7 bases from J, the junction contained 7 bases not matched to a gene. The CDR3 consists of 14 residues. Germline assignment: CDR1 SNHLY and CDR2 FYNNEI. The CDR3 DNA reads as TGTGCCAGCAGTGATGGCCAGGGGGCATTTGGCTACACCTTC. It specifies CASSDGQGAFGYTF.

The chain carries TRBV7-2 and TRBJ1-1; D is uncertain. The CDR3 consists of 14 residues. Trimming shortened V by 5 bases and J by 5 bases, and 15 bases separated the two germline ends. CDR1 is SGHTA and CDR2 is FQGNSA in the germline V gene. The DNA for the CDR3 is TGTGCCAGCAGCCCCCGGGCACCCCCAACTGAAGCTTTCTTT. Its protein is CASSPRAPPTEAFF.

The chain recombines TRBV6-1 with TRBJ1-5, with D perhaps matching TRBD1 (5 bases). This CDR3 comprises 19 residues. V lost 2 bases to trimming and J lost 4 bases, with 24 bases between them. The germline V gene has CDR1 MNHNS and CDR2 SASEGT. The DNA of the CDR3 is TGTGCCAGCAGTGAACCTAGGGGTTGGGAATCCTTCTTTAATCAGCCCCAGCATTTT. Translation: CASSEPRGWESFFNQPQHF.

This clone was seen just once. This chain links TRBV9 with TRBJ2-1; TRBD2 agrees at 10 bases. The CDR3 contains 15 residues. Germline CDR1 is SGDLS and CDR2 is YYNGEE. V trimming: 0 bases; J trimming: 6 bases; junction bases outside the gene matches: 3. In DNA form, the CDR3 reads TGTGCCAGCAGCGTAGCGCTAGCGGGAGTCAATGAGCAGTTCTTC. Its translation: CASSVALAGVNEQFF.

The J gene is TRBJ1-4, the V gene TRBV7-2; D is ambiguous. Trimming left V 1 base short and J 10 bases short, with 16 bases between. CDR1 is SGHTA and CDR2 is FQGNSA in the germline V gene. The length of the CDR3 is 15 residues. CDR3 amino acids: CASSLVGQSPGKLFF. CDR3 in DNA: TGTGCCAGCAGCTTAGTAGGGCAGTCTCCGGGAAAACTGTTTTTT.

The chain couples TRBV29-1 to TRBJ2-7, with TRBD1 matching 7 bases. CDR1 SQVTM and CDR2 ANQGSEA come from the germline V gene. The junction had 9 bases not matched to a gene; V was cut back by 7 bases and J by 6 bases. This CDR3 region has 12 residues. This CDR3 is CSAQGDVSEQYF. CDR3 sequence (DNA): TGCAGCGCTCAGGGGGACGTCTCCGAGCAGTACTTC.

The chain couples TRBV7-6 to TRBJ1-1; D unclear. This CDR3 is 15 amino acids long. The germline gives CDR1 SGHVS, CDR2 FNYEAQ. Deletions cut 0 bases from V and 1 base from J, with 9 bases between. The CDR3 region is CASSLARAGNTEAFF. The CDR3 DNA follows: TGTGCCAGCAGCTTAGCGAGGGCCGGGAACACTGAAGCTTTCTTT.

The genes are TRBV19 and TRBJ1-2, with a tentative D call TRBD1 (6 bases). The CDR3 contains 15 residues. Trimming cost V 5 bases and J 2 bases, with 15 bases left between them. CDR1 and CDR2 (germline): LNHDA, SQIVND (reference sequence). The CDR3 here is CASSSGLDSNYGYTF. CDR3 bases: TGTGCCAGTAGTTCGGGTTTGGACAGCAACTATGGCTACACCTTC.

V usage is TRBV29-1 and J usage is TRBJ1-4, with D unclear. The CDR3 has 12 amino acids. Trimming shortened V by 4 bases and J by 5 bases, and 8 bases separated the two germline ends. Germline CDR1 and CDR2: SQVTM and ANQGSEA. This chain's CDR3 is CSVAVLNEKLFF. For the CDR3, the DNA is TGCAGCGTTGCGGTTTTGAATGAAAAACTGTTTTTT.

This chain joins TRBV28 and TRBJ2-7; the match to TRBD1 covers 8 bases. With 8 bases clipped from V and 0 bases from J, the junction kept 6 bases outside the gene matches. The CDR3 runs 14 residues. CDR1 MDHEN and CDR2 SYDVKM come from the germline V gene. CDR3 in amino acids: CASGWDRSSYEQYF. The CDR3 bases are TGTGCCAGCGGGTGGGACAGGAGCTCCTACGAGCAGTACTTC.

The chain joins TRBV28 to TRBJ1-6; possibly TRBD1 for D (6 bases). V lost 4 bases and J lost 8, with 24 bases in between. This CDR3 comprises 18 residues. The germline CDR1 and CDR2 sequences are MDHEN and SYDVKM. The CDR3 here is CASSSKSFRGLSDSPLHF. The CDR3 DNA reads as TGTGCCAGCAGTTCCAAATCCTTCAGGGGATTAAGCGATTCACCCCTCCACTTT. The variable domain in full, with the rest retrieved from reference TRBV28 and TRBJ1-6, is DVKVTQSSRYLVKRTGEKVFLECVQDMDHENMFWYRQDPGLGLRLIYFSYDVKMKEKGDIPEGYSVSREKKERFSLILESASTNQTSMYLCASSSKSFRGLSDSPLHFGNGTRLTVT.

CDR3 DNA sequence: TGTGCCAGCAGCTTAGATCGACTCCCGAACACTGAAGCTTTCTTT. This gives the protein CASSLDRLPNTEAFF. This rearrangement joins TRBV7-6 to TRBJ1-1; D unresolved. This CDR3 comprises 15 residues. The V gene's germline CDR1 is SGHVS and CDR2 FNYEAQ. V was shortened by 1 base and J by 1 base, with 10 bases between the two germline ends.

The V call is TRBV11-3, the J call TRBJ2-5; 9 bases align to TRBD1. Germline-derived CDR1 and CDR2 are SGHNT and YENEEA. V was pared by 5 bases and J by 5 bases, with 3 bases of the junction left unmatched. The CDR3 contains 13 residues. This chain's CDR3 is CASSLGQGETQYF. The CDR3 nucleotides read TGTGCCAGCAGCCTTGGACAGGGGGAGACCCAGTACTTC.

The table lists this clone with a count of one. The CDR3 protein is CASSREGNDSGELFF. In DNA, the CDR3 is TGTGCCAGCAGTCGTGAGGGCAACGACAGCGGGGAGCTGTTTTTT. This chain links TRBV14 with TRBJ2-2; D tentatively fits TRBD1 or TRBD2 (5 bases each). The V gene's germline CDR1 is SGHDN and CDR2 FVKESK. CDR3 length: 15 amino acids. V lost 6 bases, J lost 7 bases, and 18 bases lay in between.

The J gene is TRBJ2-5, the V gene TRBV28, with 9 bases aligning to TRBD1. Germline trimming cut 4 bases from V and 6 bases from J; bases unmatched to any gene: 12. CDR3 length: 16 residues. The germline V gene encodes CDR1 MDHEN and CDR2 SYDVKM. The CDR3 protein is CASSSLAGTGMKTQYF. For the CDR3, the DNA is TGTGCCAGCAGTTCCCTCGCCGGGACAGGGATGAAGACCCAGTACTTC.

This clone was recorded a few times. The genes are TRBV6-1 and TRBJ2-7; maybe TRBD1 (5 bases). The germline V gene encodes CDR1 MNHNS and CDR2 SASEGT. V lost 3 bases to trimming and J lost 6 bases, with 18 bases between them. The length of the CDR3 is 15 residues. This CDR3 is CASSDLFSRVFEQYV. The CDR3 nucleotides are TGTGCCAGCAGTGACCTTTTCTCCAGGGTGTTCGAGCAGTACGTC.

The gene calls are TRBV15 and TRBJ1-1; D gene ambiguous. Trimming removed 0 bases from V and 4 bases from J, with 3 bases in between. Germline V lookup: CDR1 LNHNV, CDR2 YYDKDF (reference sequence). The CDR3 is 12 amino acids. This chain's CDR3 is CATSRDSTEAFF. The CDR3 region has the DNA TGTGCCACCAGCAGAGATAGCACTGAAGCTTTCTTT.

This sequence joins TRBV30 and TRBJ1-3; the match to TRBD1 covers 8 bases. V was pared by 3 bases and J by 0 bases, with 4 bases of the junction left unmatched. CDR1 and CDR2 (germline): GTSNPN, SVGIG (reference sequence). This CDR3 is 15 amino acids long. The CDR3: CAWSPGGASGNTIYF. CDR3 nucleotide sequence: TGTGCCTGGAGCCCAGGGGGCGCCTCTGGAAACACCATATATTTT.

This rearrangement joins TRBV14 to TRBJ1-3; D uncertain. The CDR3 consists of 11 residues. Germline-derived CDR1 and CDR2 are SGHDN and FVKESK. With 5 bases removed from V and 4 bases from J, the gap between germline ends came to 3 bases. This chain's CDR3 is CASSVGNTIYF. CDR3 nucleotides: TGTGCCAGCAGCGTCGGAAACACCATATATTTT.

The sample holds a few counts of this clone. The chain employs TRBV5-4 and TRBJ1-1; 8 bases are shared with TRBD1. The CDR3 has 14 amino acids. V was clipped by 0 bases and J by 4 bases; unmatched bases: 2. CDR1 and CDR2 from the germline V gene are SGHNT and YYREEE (reference sequence). As DNA, the CDR3 is TGTGCCAGCAGCTTGGGGACAGGGAGCACTGAAGCTTTCTTT. Translated, it gives CASSLGTGSTEAFF.